This TCR beta chain was identified in a study of T cell changes during pregnancy in multiple sclerosis. Trimming took off 5 bases at V and 3 bases at J, with 16 bases between the two ends. Germline CDR1 is SGHVS and CDR2 is FQNEAQ. This CDR3 is built from 16 residues. Clones were sequenced by immunoSEQ multiplex PCR, and TCRdb holds only the in-frame ones, with some missing. The repertoire has about 70,000 clones, approximately 94% of them found once; the top ten carry approximately 0.63%. The receptor's source is a female donor with multiple sclerosis, enrolled in a pregnancy study. The sequences come from peripheral blood, collected in the third trimester of pregnancy. V usage is TRBV7-8 and J usage is TRBJ2-2, with D perhaps matching TRBD2 (7 bases). The CDR3: CASSRKGGADTGELFF. The CDR3 region has the DNA TGTGCCAGCAGCCGAAAGGGGGGGGCCGACACCGGGGAGCTGTTTTTT. Full variable domain (rest looked up from reference TRBV7-8 and TRBJ2-2): GAGVSQSPRYKVAKRGQDVALRCDPISGHVSLFWYQQALGQGPEFLTYFQNEAQLDKSGLPSDRFFAERPEGSVSTLKIQRTQQEDSAVYLCASSRKGGADTGELFFGEGSRLTVL.